This T cell receptor (beta chain) was sequenced for a study of Graves' ophthalmopathy and Graves' hyperthyroidism. Beta-chain TCR CDR3 regions were amplified from RNA transcripts. First-round RT-PCR used HTBI primers; second-round multiplex PCR followed. TCRdb reprocessed the multiplex PCR reads with MiXCR, giving one entry per CDR3 protein. This sample has about 400,000 distinct CDR3 sequences, with 21% found just once. The V end was cut by 2 bases, the J end by 8 bases, with 12 bases between. CDR3 size: 13 residues. Per germline, CDR1 LNHNV and CDR2 YYDKDF (reference sequence). This sequence was found in a woman aged 18-29 years with stable Graves' hyperthyroidism. The chain uses TRBV15 and TRBJ1-2; no reliable D call. Sequenced material: peripheral blood. The CDR3 protein is CATSRRVERGYTF. As DNA, the CDR3 is TGTGCCACCAGCAGAAGGGTGGAAAGAGGCTACACCTTC.